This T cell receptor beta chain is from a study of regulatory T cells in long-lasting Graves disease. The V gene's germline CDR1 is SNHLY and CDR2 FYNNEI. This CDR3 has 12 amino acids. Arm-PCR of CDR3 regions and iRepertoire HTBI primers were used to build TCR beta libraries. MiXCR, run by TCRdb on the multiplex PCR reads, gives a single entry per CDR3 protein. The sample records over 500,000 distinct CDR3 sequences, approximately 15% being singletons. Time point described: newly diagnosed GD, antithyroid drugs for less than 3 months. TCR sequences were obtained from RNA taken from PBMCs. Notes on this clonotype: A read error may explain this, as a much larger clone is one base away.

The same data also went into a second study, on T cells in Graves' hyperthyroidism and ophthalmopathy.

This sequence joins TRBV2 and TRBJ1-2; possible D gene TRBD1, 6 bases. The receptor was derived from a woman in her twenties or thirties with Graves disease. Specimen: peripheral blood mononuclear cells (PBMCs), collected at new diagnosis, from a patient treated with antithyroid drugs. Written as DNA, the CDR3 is TGTGCCGGCAGTGTTACAGGGCAGGGCTACACCTTC. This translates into CAGSVTGQGYTF. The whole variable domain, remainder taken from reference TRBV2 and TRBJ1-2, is EPEVTQTPSHQVTQMGQEVILRCVPISNHLYFYWYRQILGQKVEFLVSFYNNEISEKSEIFDDQFSVERPDGSNFTLKIRSTKLEDSAMYFCAGSVTGQGYTFGSGTRLTVV.